The next 7 T cell receptor beta chains were all read from a single sample in a study of regulatory T cells in long-lasting Graves disease. Time point reported: persistent/refractory GD, antithyroid drugs over 5 years with positive TRAb. From RNA extracted from PBMCs, the TCR library was made. Sequencing libraries for TCR beta were prepared with iRepertoire HTBI primers and Arm-PCR of CDR3 regions. TCRdb itself ran the multiplex PCR reads through MiXCR, one entry per CDR3 protein. The table shows approximately 400,000 distinct CDR3 sequences, with about 25% occurring only once. The input for sequencing was peripheral blood mononuclear cells (PBMCs), taken when the disease was refractory, from a patient treated with antithyroid drugs. These receptors were obtained from a female donor with Graves disease.

Regarding this clonotype: One junction end does not reproduce the germline sequence, and a read error may be involved. The gene calls are TRBV20-1 and TRBJ2-1; D possibly corresponds to TRBD1 (6 bases). Germline V gives CDR1 DFQATT, CDR2 SNEGSKA (reference sequence). This CDR3 has 15 amino acids. The CDR3 DNA is TGCAGTGCTAGAGATATGGGCAGGGGAAGGAATGAGCAGTCCTTC. It specifies CSARDMGRGRNEQSF.

There are a few counts of this clonotype. The rearrangement links TRBV7-8 to TRBJ2-7; D call uncertain. From germline, CDR1 is SGHVS and CDR2 FQNEAQ. The CDR3 has 14 residues. V was trimmed by 2 bases and J by 1 base, leaving 9 bases between them. The chain's CDR3 is CASSLPVLSYEQYF. The CDR3 DNA sequence: TGTGCCAGCAGCTTACCCGTCCTTTCCTACGAGCAGTACTTC.

This clonotype was detected many times. This sequence joins TRBV5-1 and TRBJ2-2; D not certain. Germline lookup yields CDR1 SGHRS and CDR2 YFSETQ. V was pared by 2 bases and J by 5 bases, with 16 bases between. This CDR3 is 16 amino acids long. CDR3 region: CASSFNSRRWTGELFF. CDR3 DNA sequence: TGCGCCAGCAGCTTCAACAGCCGCCGGTGGACCGGGGAGCTGTTTTTT.

The chain joins TRBV29-1 to TRBJ1-1; the match to TRBD1 covers 7 bases. Per the germline V gene, CDR1 is SQVTM and CDR2 is ANQGSEA. This CDR3 comprises 11 residues. Losses at the gene ends were 4 bases for V and 10 bases for J; bases not matched to a gene: 6. The DNA of the CDR3 is TGCAGCGTTGGAGGGGGCACGGTAGCTTTCTTT. Residues: CSVGGGTVAFF.

The genes are TRBV6-9 and TRBJ2-5, with 9 bases identical to TRBD2. This CDR3 is built from 16 residues. V was clipped by 3 bases and J by 2 bases; unmatched bases: 7. Looked up from germline, CDR1 is MNHGY and CDR2 is SVAAGI. CDR3 sequence reads: CASSYPLAGYQETQYF. The DNA for the CDR3 is TGTGCCAGCAGTTACCCCCTAGCGGGATATCAAGAGACCCAGTACTTC.

The V and J genes are TRBV7-8 and TRBJ2-1; 7 nucleotides line up with TRBD2. V trimming: 1 base; J trimming: 9 bases; junction bases outside the gene matches: 12. The CDR3 consists of 16 residues. Germline V CDR1 and CDR2: SGHVS, FQNEAQ. The DNA for the CDR3 is TGTGCCAGCAGCTTAGGGCCCGTCGCGGGAGTAAGTGAGCAGTTCTTC. Its translation: CASSLGPVAGVSEQFF. Using reference TRBV7-8 and TRBJ2-1 for the parts outside the CDR3, the full variable domain is GAGVSQSPRYKVAKRGQDVALRCDPISGHVSLFWYQQALGQGPEFLTYFQNEAQLDKSGLPSDRFFAERPEGSVSTLKIQRTQQEDSAVYLCASSLGPVAGVSEQFFGPGTRLTVL.

This clonotype was seen many times. Mismatch with germline at one junction end may stem from a read error. J is TRBJ1-1 and V is TRBV30; TRBD1 might be the D (6 bases). The germline V gene has CDR1 GTSNPN and CDR2 SVGIG (reference sequence). The CDR3 length is 12 residues. The CDR3 bases are TGTGCGTGGAACGGGGGCTTCACTGAAGCTTTCTTT. It translates to CAWNGGFTEAFF.